A selection of T cell receptor beta chains follows, all from one sample in a study of PD-1 blockade in classical Hodgkin lymphoma. Sequencing used immunoSEQ multiplex PCR; TCRdb keeps in-frame clones, though not all of them. The sample lists just under 20,000 clones, less than 85% occurring once. The sample here was CD4+ T cells from blood, taken before the fourth cycle of nivolumab. Every receptor here comes from a human donor with classical Hodgkin lymphoma. Each CDR3 is given with its conserved first and last residue. The order of the fields is V gene, clone size, J gene, D gene, CDR3 DNA, CDR3 protein. A D gene is named only where the DNA matches it firmly. Only part of the rows carry a size: once, few, many, or a class if the clone is expanded.

V gene: TRBV19; clone size: -; J gene: TRBJ2-6; D gene: TRBD1; CDR3 DNA: TGTGCCAGTAGTATGACGGACAGGGTGAGGTCTGGGGCCAACGTCCTGACTTTC; CDR3 protein: CASSMTDRVRSGANVLTF
V gene: TRBV20-1; clone size: -; J gene: TRBJ1-2; D gene: -; CDR3 DNA: TGCGCCGAAAATGCCTGGGCTGGCTACACCTTC; CDR3 protein: CAENAWAGYTF
V gene: TRBV30; clone size: -; J gene: TRBJ1-6; D gene: -; CDR3 DNA: TGTGCCTGGAGTGCAGGGGTATCGGTGTCACCCCTCCACTTT; CDR3 protein: CAWSAGVSVSPLHF
V gene: TRBV6-6; clone size: -; J gene: TRBJ2-7; D gene: -; CDR3 DNA: TGTGCCAGCAGTTCCCCTTCCATTGGGGGAGCGTACGAGCAGTACTTC; CDR3 protein: CASSSPSIGGAYEQYF
V gene: TRBV6-1; clone size: -; J gene: TRBJ2-7; D gene: -; CDR3 DNA: TGTGCCAGCAGTGAAATGCTAGCCAACTCCTACGAGCAGTACTTC; CDR3 protein: CASSEMLANSYEQYF
V gene: TRBV18; clone size: -; J gene: TRBJ2-1; D gene: TRBD2; CDR3 DNA: TGTGCCAGCTCACCACCTGGAGGACTAGCGGTGGTTTACTACAATGAGCAGTTCTTC; CDR3 protein: CASSPPGGLAVVYYNEQFF
V gene: TRBV10-3; clone size: -; J gene: TRBJ1-5; D gene: TRBD1; CDR3 DNA: TGTGCCATCAGTGGTTCAGGGGGCGGTCAGCCCCAGCATTTT; CDR3 protein: CAISGSGGGQPQHF
V gene: TRBV5-1; clone size: -; J gene: TRBJ1-1; D gene: -; CDR3 DNA: TGCGCCAGCAGATCCGACACGAACACTGAAGCTTTCTTT; CDR3 protein: CASRSDTNTEAFF
V gene: TRBV10-3; clone size: -; J gene: TRBJ2-3; D gene: -; CDR3 DNA: TGTGCCATCAGAAAGGGGGATACGCAGTATTTT; CDR3 protein: CAIRKGDTQYF
V gene: TRBV11-2; clone size: -; J gene: TRBJ1-2; D gene: TRBD1; CDR3 DNA: TGTGCCAGCAGCTTAAACGGACAGGGGAACGGAGTTTACACCTTC; CDR3 protein: CASSLNGQGNGVYTF
V gene: TRBV29-1; clone size: -; J gene: TRBJ1-2; D gene: -; CDR3 DNA: TGCAGCGTTGAAGGACGGAGCTATGGCTACACCTTC; CDR3 protein: CSVEGRSYGYTF
V gene: TRBV10-3; clone size: -; J gene: TRBJ2-2; D gene: -; CDR3 DNA: TGTGCCATCAGTCCCGCCGGGGAGCTGTTTTTT; CDR3 protein: CAISPAGELFF
V gene: TRBV28; clone size: -; J gene: TRBJ1-1; D gene: -; CDR3 DNA: TGTGCCAGCAGTCCAACAGGGCGCAACGCAGCTTTCTTT; CDR3 protein: CASSPTGRNAAFF
V gene: TRBV6-5; clone size: -; J gene: TRBJ1-5; D gene: -; CDR3 DNA: TGTGCCAGCAGACCTCAGGGTATGGGCAATCAGCCCCAGCATTTT; CDR3 protein: CASRPQGMGNQPQHF
V gene: TRBV6-1; clone size: -; J gene: TRBJ2-7; D gene: TRBD2; CDR3 DNA: TGTGCCAGCAGTAGGACTAGCGGGGGCTACGAGCAGTACTTC; CDR3 protein: CASSRTSGGYEQYF
V gene: TRBV6-5; clone size: -; J gene: TRBJ2-3; D gene: -; CDR3 DNA: TGTGCCAGCAGTTTACGGGGACTGGCGGATACGCAGTATTTT; CDR3 protein: CASSLRGLADTQYF
V gene: TRBV5-4; clone size: -; J gene: TRBJ2-5; D gene: -; CDR3 DNA: TGTGCCAGCAGGTCTACCGGGGGCGGAGAGACCCAGTACTTC; CDR3 protein: CASRSTGGGETQYF
V gene: TRBV10-1; clone size: -; J gene: TRBJ2-3; D gene: TRBD1; CDR3 DNA: TGCGCCAGCAGTGAGCGTCGGACAGGGGGAGGAACAGATACGCAGTATTTT; CDR3 protein: CASSERRTGGGTDTQYF
V gene: TRBV18; clone size: -; J gene: TRBJ1-5; D gene: -; CDR3 DNA: TGTGCCAGCTCACCGGTGTCCGGTCCTGGCAATCAGCCCCAGCATTTT; CDR3 protein: CASSPVSGPGNQPQHF
V gene: TRBV19; clone size: -; J gene: TRBJ1-5; D gene: -; CDR3 DNA: TGTGCCAGTACCGACCAACGACAGATTAGCCTGGGGCCCCAGCATTTT; CDR3 protein: CASTDQRQISLGPQHF
V gene: TRBV6-5; clone size: -; J gene: TRBJ2-1; D gene: TRBD2; CDR3 DNA: TGTGCCAGCAGTCTCCTAGCGGGAGTTCGCAATGAGCAGTTCTTC; CDR3 protein: CASSLLAGVRNEQFF
V gene: TRBV29-1; clone size: -; J gene: TRBJ2-5; D gene: -; CDR3 DNA: TGCAGCGTTGTCGCGGGGACCCAGTACTTC; CDR3 protein: CSVVAGTQYF
V gene: TRBV14; clone size: once; J gene: TRBJ2-1; D gene: TRBD2; CDR3 DNA: TGTGCCAGCAGCCGCGGACTAGCGGGAGGGGGGGATGAGCAGTTCTTC; CDR3 protein: CASSRGLAGGGDEQFF
V gene: TRBV30; clone size: -; J gene: TRBJ2-7; D gene: -; CDR3 DNA: TGTGCCTGGAGTGGGGCCGGGTCCTACGAGCAGTACTTC; CDR3 protein: CAWSGAGSYEQYF
V gene: TRBV30; clone size: few; J gene: TRBJ1-1; D gene: -; CDR3 DNA: TGTGCCGTGGGCAGGGGTGTCGCTGAAGCTTTCTTT; CDR3 protein: CAVGRGVAEAFF
V gene: TRBV5-5; clone size: -; J gene: TRBJ1-1; D gene: -; CDR3 DNA: TGTGCCAGCAGCCCCGTTTTTCCGAACACTGAAGCTTTCTTT; CDR3 protein: CASSPVFPNTEAFF
V gene: TRBV29-1; clone size: -; J gene: TRBJ2-2; D gene: TRBD1; CDR3 DNA: TGCAGCGTTGCCAGGGGGTCTACCGGGGAGCTGTTTTTT; CDR3 protein: CSVARGSTGELFF
V gene: TRBV2; clone size: -; J gene: TRBJ2-7; D gene: -; CDR3 DNA: TGTGCCAGCAGTGACGTCGGGCTCTACGAGCAGTACTTC; CDR3 protein: CASSDVGLYEQYF
V gene: TRBV19; clone size: -; J gene: TRBJ2-7; D gene: -; CDR3 DNA: TGTGCCAGTAGTAAAACCCTATCCTACGAGCAGTACTTC; CDR3 protein: CASSKTLSYEQYF
V gene: TRBV5-4; clone size: few; J gene: TRBJ2-3; D gene: TRBD2; CDR3 DNA: TGTGCCAGCAGCTTGGGACTAGCGGGAGGCGATACGCAGTATTTT; CDR3 protein: CASSLGLAGGDTQYF
V gene: TRBV2; clone size: -; J gene: TRBJ1-3; D gene: -; CDR3 DNA: TGTGCCAGCAGTGGGAGCTCTGGAAACACCATATATTTT; CDR3 protein: CASSGSSGNTIYF